One and the same sample provided the 25 T cell receptor beta chains below, sequenced in a study of T cells and Merkel cell carcinoma outcomes. Clones were read by immunoSEQ multiplex PCR, and TCRdb kept only the in-frame ones, dropping some. The sample has about 3,000 clones; 95% to 97% are singletons. Sample: tumor tissue from Merkel cell carcinoma. These receptors were collected from a human donor with Merkel cell carcinoma.

This chain joins TRBV9 and TRBJ1-6; 9 bases map to TRBD1. Germline lookup yields CDR1 SGDLS and CDR2 YYNGEE. J gave up 10 bases and V 3 bases, and 5 bases lay outside the gene matches. This CDR3 is 14 amino acids long. CDR3 sequence reads: CASSATGGGSPLHF. CDR3 nucleotides: TGTGCCAGCAGCGCGACAGGGGGAGGCTCACCCCTCCACTTT.

The chain carries TRBV7-8 and TRBJ1-4, with 7 bases fitting TRBD1. The CDR3 spans 12 residues. V was clipped by 5 bases and J by 12 bases; unmatched bases: 6. Germline V gives CDR1 SGHVS, CDR2 FQNEAQ. The CDR3 coding sequence is TGTGCCAGCAGCACCAGGGGGACGGAACTGTTTTTT. Residues: CASSTRGTELFF.

CDR3 DNA sequence: TGTGCCAGCAGCTTAGGAGGCCTTACCCCTTACACAGATACGCAGTATTTT. Its translation: CASSLGGLTPYTDTQYF. This chain links TRBV7-9 with TRBJ2-3; D unclear. V was cut by 1 base and J by 2 bases, with 16 bases left in between. CDR3 length: 17 amino acids. In germline, CDR1 is SEHNR, CDR2 FQNEAQ (reference sequence).

The V call is TRBV9, the J call TRBJ2-3; 8 bases agree with TRBD2. The CDR3 runs to 14 residues. CDR1 and CDR2 (germline): SGDLS, YYNGEE. Trimming took 2 bases from V and 4 from J; bases not matched to a gene: 3. The CDR3 sequence: CASSVSGGADTQYF. The CDR3 DNA follows: TGTGCCAGCAGCGTTTCGGGGGGGGCAGATACGCAGTATTTT. Complete variable domain (other parts from reference TRBV9 and TRBJ2-3): DSGVTQTPKHLITATGQRVTLRCSPRSGDLSVYWYQQSLDQGLQFLIQYYNGEERAKGNILERFSAQQFPDLHSELNLSSLELGDSALYFCASSVSGGADTQYFGPGTRLTVL.

This chain uses TRBV7-9 with TRBJ2-2, with 9 bases that match TRBD2. Trimming at V came to 4 bases and at J to 4 bases, leaving 10 bases not matched to a gene. The CDR3 covers 17 residues. Germline-derived CDR1 and CDR2 are SEHNR and FQNEAQ (reference sequence). The CDR3 loop is CASSYLSGGKFTGELFF. CDR3 nucleotide sequence: TGTGCCAGCAGCTACCTGAGCGGGGGGAAATTCACCGGGGAGCTGTTTTTT.

This chain connects TRBV6-1 to TRBJ2-5, with 7 bases identical to TRBD1. Germline V gives CDR1 MNHNS, CDR2 SASEGT. V was pared by 6 bases and J by 1 base, with 5 bases of the junction left unmatched. This CDR3 contains 14 residues. The CDR3 DNA is TGTGCCAGCAGAAGGGACAGCCTCCAAGAGACCCAGTACTTC. It codes for CASRRDSLQETQYF.

The chain is built from TRBV4-3 and TRBJ1-1; 11 nucleotides align to TRBD1. The CDR3 length is 14 residues. CDR1 and CDR2 (germline): LGHNA, YSLEER. Losses at the gene ends were 2 bases for V and 11 bases for J; bases not matched to a gene: 7. The CDR3: CASSQSLDRGLAFF. Here the CDR3 DNA reads TGCGCCAGCAGCCAATCCCTGGACAGGGGGCTGGCTTTCTTT.

The V and J genes are TRBV27 and TRBJ2-2; 11 nucleotides line up with TRBD2. In germline, CDR1 is MNHEY, CDR2 SMNVEV (reference sequence). Losses at the gene ends were 6 bases for V and 5 bases for J; bases not matched to a gene: 5. CDR3 length: 15 amino acids. CDR3 sequence (DNA): TGTGCCAGCAGGCTGGGACTAGCGGCGACCGGGGAGCTGTTTTTT. Encoded protein: CASRLGLAATGELFF.

The chain employs TRBV12-5 and TRBJ1-5; perhaps TRBD1 as D (5 bases). This CDR3 contains 16 residues. V lost 1 base to trimming and J lost 0 bases, with 10 bases between them. CDR1 LGHNT and CDR2 FRNRAP come from the germline V gene. The CDR3 sequence: CASGLGDLVSNQPQHF. CDR3 bases: TGTGCTAGTGGTTTGGGGGACTTGGTTAGCAATCAGCCCCAGCATTTT.

The chain couples TRBV10-3 to TRBJ1-3; tentative D call: TRBD1 (5 bases). Per germline, CDR1 ENHRY and CDR2 SYGVKD. V lost 0 bases and J 4 bases, leaving 10 bases between the germline ends. The CDR3 covers 15 residues. This CDR3 reads CAISESWRDGNTIYF. CDR3 coding DNA: TGTGCCATCAGTGAGTCATGGAGGGACGGAAACACCATATATTTT.

The chain joins TRBV15 to TRBJ2-1, with D maybe TRBD2 (5 bases). The CDR3 spans 11 residues. The germline V gene encodes CDR1 LNHNV and CDR2 YYDKDF (reference sequence). Between the trimmed V and J ends, which lost 5 bases and 9 bases, there was a span of 8 bases. CDR3 DNA sequence: TGTGCCACCAGCCGGACTCGTGAGCAGTTCTTC. It specifies CATSRTREQFF.

In the case of this clone: A read error may produce the germline difference seen at one junction end. This sample includes further DNA sequences coding for the same CDR3. The chain recombines TRBV19 with TRBJ2-2; weak D call: TRBD2 (6 bases). This CDR3 has 14 amino acids. Germline CDR1 reads LNHDA; CDR2 reads SQIVND (reference sequence). This chain's CDR3 is CASSIGGATGELFF. The DNA for the CDR3 is TGTGCTAGTAGTATCGGAGGGGCCACCGGGGAGCTGTTTTTT.

The rearrangement uses TRBV29-1 and TRBJ1-2, with D unclear. The CDR3 sequence is 12 residues long. V lost 2 bases and J 7 bases, leaving 11 bases between the germline ends. CDR1 SQVTM and CDR2 ANQGSEA come from the germline V gene. CDR3 nucleotides: TGCAGCGTTGAAAGAGAGGCTGGTGGCTACACCTTC. It specifies CSVEREAGGYTF.

The V call is TRBV4-1, the J call TRBJ1-1; D remains ambiguous. CDR1 and CDR2 (germline): MGHRA, YSYEKL. V shed 3 bases and J shed 5 bases, with 10 bases lying between them. The length of the CDR3 is 13 residues. CDR3 sequence reads: CASSHATMTEAFF. CDR3 DNA: TGCGCCAGCAGCCACGCCACAATGACTGAAGCTTTCTTT.

This rearrangement joins TRBV4-1 to TRBJ1-1; D remains unclear. The V and J ends lost 3 bases and 10 bases respectively, with 15 bases between them. This CDR3 spans 13 amino acids. Germline V gene data show CDR1 as MGHRA and CDR2 as YSYEKL. The CDR3 is CASSQAIGDGAFF. The CDR3 region has the DNA TGCGCCAGCAGCCAGGCGATTGGGGATGGAGCTTTCTTT.

The CDR3 DNA sequence: TGCGCCAGCAGCTTGGAGGGGGGCCAGACAGATACGCAGTATTTT. Translation gives CASSLEGGQTDTQYF. V usage is TRBV5-1 and J usage is TRBJ2-3; D may be TRBD1 or TRBD2 (6 bases each). Trimming cost V 0 bases and J 3 bases, with 11 bases left between them. The CDR3 sequence is 15 residues long. The V gene's germline CDR1 is SGHRS and CDR2 YFSETQ.

The V call is TRBV6-1, the J call TRBJ2-4; the D is unclear. V was cut by 3 bases and J by 1 base, with 16 bases left in between. CDR3 size: 17 residues. CDR1 is MNHNS, CDR2 SASEGT, per germline. The CDR3 DNA reads as TGTGCCAGCAGTGAGCTGTGGGTAGCCGTGGCCAAAAACATTCAGTACTTC. Translated: CASSELWVAVAKNIQYF.

The CDR3 region is CASSPPQATEAFF. DNA of the CDR3: TGTGCCAGCAGCCCTCCCCAGGCCACTGAAGCTTTCTTT. J is TRBJ1-1 and V is TRBV5-4; D not certain. V lost 4 bases and J 4 bases, leaving 11 bases between the germline ends. In germline, CDR1 is SGHNT, CDR2 YYREEE (reference sequence). The CDR3 consists of 13 residues.

The chain is built from TRBV19 and TRBJ2-7; 9 bases line up with TRBD1. With V trimmed by 5 bases and J by 3 bases, 5 bases remained unmatched. The CDR3 covers 14 residues. The V gene's germline CDR1 is LNHDA and CDR2 SQIVND (reference sequence). The CDR3 DNA reads TGTGCCAGTAGTGGGACAGGGAGAAACTACGAGCAGTACTTC. This encodes CASSGTGRNYEQYF.

CDR3 sequence (DNA): TGTGCCAGCAGCAAGAATACAAGGAATAGCACAGATACGCAGTATTTT. This sequence encodes CASSKNTRNSTDTQYF. The rearrangement joins TRBV21-1 to TRBJ2-3. TRBV21-1 is a known pseudogene. The CDR3 has 16 residues.

The V gene is TRBV4-3, the J gene TRBJ2-2; 8 positions match TRBD1. J lost 0 bases, V lost 4 bases, and 4 bases had no gene match. CDR1 is LGHNA, CDR2 YSLEER, per germline. The CDR3 has 16 residues. CDR3 DNA: TGCGCCAGCAGCCCAACAGGGGGTGCGAACACCGGGGAGCTGTTTTTT. It yields the protein CASSPTGGANTGELFF.

The chain combines TRBV9 with TRBJ2-7; 11 nucleotides line up with TRBD1. The V gene's germline CDR1 is SGDLS and CDR2 YYNGEE. Trimming removed 3 bases from V and 0 bases from J; junction bases left unmatched: 8. CDR3 length equals 17 residues. DNA of the CDR3: TGTGCCAGCAGCGCAGACGCCGGGACAGGGGGCTCCTACGAGCAGTACTTC. It is translated as CASSADAGTGGSYEQYF.

The chain employs TRBV4-2 and TRBJ1-1; no definite D call. Trimming took off 6 bases at V and 1 base at J, with 9 bases between the two ends. The CDR3 is made up of 13 amino acids. The V gene's germline CDR1 is LGHNA and CDR2 YNFKEQ. The CDR3 bases are TGTGCCAGCAGACGAGACTGGAACACTGAAGCTTTCTTT. The encoded protein is CASRRDWNTEAFF.

This rearrangement joins TRBV19 to TRBJ2-3; 7 nucleotides agree with TRBD1. This CDR3 is 15 amino acids long. Trimming removed 2 bases from V and 1 base from J; junction bases left unmatched: 3. Germline V gene data show CDR1 as LNHDA and CDR2 as SQIVND (reference sequence). The CDR3 loop reads CASSIRGQGTDTQYF. CDR3 DNA sequence: TGTGCCAGTAGTATAAGAGGACAGGGCACAGATACGCAGTATTTT.

The V and J genes are TRBV19 and TRBJ1-2; no firm D call. Germline CDR1 LNHDA, CDR2 SQIVND (reference sequence). This CDR3 is built from 14 residues. V gave up 8 bases and J gave up 5 bases, with 18 bases separating them. Here the CDR3 reads CASGPLSYEYGYTF. Here the CDR3 DNA reads TGTGCCAGTGGCCCTCTATCGTACGAATATGGCTACACCTTC.